The present entry profiles one T cell receptor beta chain with its context. The target of this receptor is not known. No quality values exist for individual bases; no much larger clone is one base distant. This record belongs to a study of cytomegalovirus exposure and HLA in healthy donors (dated by TCRdb to between 2016 and 2019). Study-wide context: According to a later analysis, one platform produced both the 110 or so validation repertoires and the 666 repertoires of the first cohort. The study aimed to test whether cataloging public T cell receptors could reveal signatures of past pathogen exposure. Along with the approximately 620-subject first cohort, a separate validation cohort of over 90 different subjects was used. The study combined high-throughput TCR immunosequencing, statistical association of individual TCRs with disease status, and machine learning to predict cytomegalovirus infection status. Study-wide findings and limitations: Most TCR sequences were observed very rarely across donors, whereas some public TCRs were present in many individuals. A later analysis lacked HLA typing for the validation cohort, so it scored co-occurrence in that cohort across all 120 repertoires. Three of the identified cytomegalovirus-associated TCR beta chains were confirmed in vitro to be specific for cytomegalovirus antigens. The study gave a list of under 200 TCR beta chains associated with cytomegalovirus. The classifier was reported to diagnose cytomegalovirus status with high specificity and sensitivity in both the original cohort and the validation cohort. The authors suggested that the approach could potentially be extended to other disease states and immunological phenotypes. Of the cluster scores, around 95% were above 0 in a later analysis, which found that TCRs clustered in the first cohort also tended to co-occur in the approximately 130 validation repertoires.

The library was produced with the immunoSEQ multiplex PCR assay. In the source study's methods: To diagnose cytomegalovirus status from the catalog of TCR beta chain sequences, a statistical classification framework was built. This immuneACCESS table, as held by TCRdb, lists in-frame sequences with V and J called but not all clones. Of the missing ones, under half trace to an unresolved V gene in checked studies; the others have no known cause. D and trimming come from the DNA, and the V and J calls and clone size come from that table. The sample data list fewer than 200,000 clones, and just under 90% of these were observed just once. Around 10% of the sample is in the top ten clones. The donors belonged to the validation cohort of approximately 130 subjects, which was separate from the roughly 670-subject first cohort. The specimen sequenced was PBMCs. The receptor's source is a woman between 18 and 29 years old in good health and CMV-seropositive.

The CDR3 amino acid sequence is: CATSRVRFGQGLTDTQYF. Here is the DNA: TGTGCCACCAGCAGAGTAAGATTCGGGCAGGGCCTCACAGATACGCAGTATTTT. The rearranged chain carries TRBV15 and TRBJ2-3; D gene: possibly TRBD1, on 5 matching bases. The germline V gene (reference sequence) specifies LNHNV as CDR1 and YYDKDF as CDR2. There are 18 amino acids in the CDR3, from cysteine to phenylalanine inclusive. Only the CDR3 DNA stays, 54 bases, in frame from base 1. V drops 1 base and J drops 2 bases, leaving 19 bases in between. The CDR3, completed at both ends by the reference TRBV15 and TRBJ2-3 genes, gives the full variable domain DAMVIQNPRYQVTQFGKPVTLSCSQTLNHNVMYWYQQKSSQAPKLLFHYYDKDFNNEADTPDNFQSRRPNTSFCFLDIRSPGLGDTAMYLCATSRVRFGQGLTDTQYFGPGTRLTVL.